What follows are 30 T cell receptor beta chains derived from one specimen sequenced in a study of blood T cell repertoires in COVID-19. Only in-frame clones appear in the TCRdb table, and some are missing; sequencing was by immunoSEQ multiplex PCR. The sample contains more than 350,000 clones, about 90% of which appear only once. The specimen sequenced was peripheral blood. These receptors were taken from a woman aged 25-40 years with COVID-19, enrolled during active disease.

The chain is built from TRBV2 and TRBJ2-5; maybe TRBD1 (5 bases). Germline V gives CDR1 SNHLY, CDR2 FYNNEI. The CDR3 runs to 15 residues. V was cut by 6 bases and J by 4 bases, with 18 bases left in between. The CDR3 sequence: CASRQGPQGRETQYF. DNA for the CDR3: TGTGCCAGCAGACAAGGGCCGCAGGGCAGAGAGACCCAGTACTTC.

The chain employs TRBV7-2 and TRBJ2-7; D is perhaps TRBD2 (7 bases). CDR3 size: 16 residues. Trimming removed 4 bases at V and 4 bases at J, with 20 bases between. Germline-derived CDR1 and CDR2 are SGHTA and FQGNSA. CDR3 DNA: TGTGCCAGCAGCTCCAATGGGGGGGCGCTTACATACGAGCAGTACTTC. Translation: CASSSNGGALTYEQYF.

The CDR3 coding sequence is TGTGCCAGCAGCCCGAGACTAGCGGGAGAGACCCAGTACTTC. This translates into CASSPRLAGETQYF. The gene calls are TRBV11-2 and TRBJ2-5; 10 bases are a match to TRBD2. Unmatched junction bases numbered 4, after V lost 5 bases and J lost 4 bases. The germline V gene encodes CDR1 SGHAT and CDR2 FQNNGV. CDR3 length equals 14 residues.

This chain joins TRBV7-9 and TRBJ2-5; 7 bases agree with TRBD1. CDR3 length equals 12 residues. J was trimmed by 5 bases and V by 10 bases; bases with no gene match: 7. Germline V gene lookup returns CDR1 SEHNR and CDR2 FQNEAQ (reference sequence). The CDR3 loop reads CATGQAVETQYF. The DNA of the CDR3 is TGTGCCACAGGACAGGCGGTGGAGACCCAGTACTTC.

The rearrangement links TRBV5-4 to TRBJ2-7; 13 bases are a match to TRBD2. J lost 5 bases, V lost 4 bases, and 6 bases had no gene match. The germline V gene has CDR1 SGHNT and CDR2 YYREEE (reference sequence). The CDR3 consists of 15 residues. In DNA form, the CDR3 reads TGTGCCAGCAGCCCCGGACTAGCGGGAGTCAACGAGCAGTACTTC. Its protein product is CASSPGLAGVNEQYF.

The rearrangement links TRBV10-1 to TRBJ2-7; a possible D gene is TRBD1 (6 bases). CDR1 is WNHNN, CDR2 SYGVQD, per germline (reference sequence). V was trimmed by 3 bases and J by 6 bases, leaving 15 bases between them. There are 14 residues in the CDR3. The CDR3 bases are TGCGCCAGCAGTGAAAGGGACACCCGTTCCGAGCAGTACTTC. Amino acid sequence: CASSERDTRSEQYF.

This clone was recorded a few times. The V call is TRBV30, the J call TRBJ2-2, with a possible D match to TRBD2 (6 bases). Per the germline V gene, CDR1 is GTSNPN and CDR2 is SVGIG (reference sequence). The ends were cut back, 2 bases at V and 6 bases at J, with 10 bases in the middle. The CDR3 spans 13 residues. The CDR3 sequence: CAWSLRDAGELFF. Written as DNA, the CDR3 is TGTGCCTGGAGTTTGCGGGATGCCGGGGAGCTGTTTTTT.

The J gene is TRBJ2-5, the V gene TRBV2, with D perhaps matching TRBD1 (5 bases). This CDR3 is built from 13 residues. V was trimmed by 5 bases and J by 5 bases, leaving 12 bases between them. Germline assignment: CDR1 SNHLY and CDR2 FYNNEI. CDR3 loop: CASSSPGRETQYF. CDR3 nucleotide sequence: TGTGCCAGCAGTTCCCCAGGGCGGGAGACCCAGTACTTC.

This clone was found a few times. The V and J genes are TRBV20-1 and TRBJ1-2; D is possibly TRBD1 (5 bases). The CDR3 length is 11 residues. Germline CDR1 reads DFQATT; CDR2 reads SNEGSKA (reference sequence). Trimming shortened V by 6 bases and J by 9 bases, and 14 bases separated the two germline ends. The CDR3 reads CSALTRESYTF. CDR3 nucleotide sequence: TGCAGTGCGCTTACCAGGGAAAGCTACACCTTC.

This chain connects TRBV5-1 to TRBJ2-1; TRBD1 is a possible D gene (5 bases). V was cut by 2 bases and J by 8 bases, with 14 bases left in between. The CDR3 length is 14 residues. Germline-derived CDR1 and CDR2 are SGHRS and YFSETQ. The CDR3 is CASSFQGTVHEQFF. The CDR3 DNA reads TGCGCCAGCAGCTTTCAGGGTACAGTACATGAGCAGTTCTTC. Based on the CDR3 plus reference TRBV5-1 and TRBJ2-1, the full variable domain is KAGVTQTPRYLIKTRGQQVTLSCSPISGHRSVSWYQQTPGQGLQFLFEYFSETQRNKGNFPGRFSGRQFSNSRSEMNVSTLELGDSALYLCASSFQGTVHEQFFGPGTRLTVL.

The chain links TRBV6-2 or TRBV6-3 to TRBJ2-7; D unclear. The CDR3 has 15 residues. CDR1 and CDR2 (germline): MNHEY, SVGEGT. V was trimmed by 3 bases and J by 6 bases, leaving 18 bases between them. The CDR3, as DNA: TGTGCCAGCAGTTATGATCGTCGGGTTGCATCCGAGCAGTACTTC. As protein: CASSYDRRVASEQYF.

This clone was counted a few times. The rearrangement joins TRBV11-2 to TRBJ1-4; TRBD1 matches at 8 bases. CDR1 and CDR2 from the germline V gene are SGHAT and FQNNGV. Trimming took 3 bases from V and 14 from J; bases not matched to a gene: 8. This CDR3 is 13 amino acids long. Here the CDR3 reads CASSFDRGVGLFF. In nucleotides, the CDR3 is TGTGCCAGCAGCTTCGACAGGGGAGTGGGGCTGTTTTTT.

The rearrangement joins TRBV6-5 to TRBJ2-3; 11 nucleotides align to TRBD1. The CDR3 sequence is 15 residues long. Germline values: CDR1 MNHEY, CDR2 SVGAGI. The junction had 4 bases not matched to a gene; V was cut back by 5 bases and J by 3 bases. The CDR3 sequence is CASSRTGGWTDTQYF. Written as DNA, the CDR3 is TGTGCCAGCAGTAGGACAGGGGGCTGGACAGATACGCAGTATTTT.

This clone occurred a few times. The chain links TRBV5-6 to TRBJ1-1, with no clear D. The CDR3 is 12 amino acids. Germline values: CDR1 SGHDT, CDR2 YYEEEE. V was clipped by 4 bases and J by 10 bases, with 14 bases between them. As DNA, the CDR3 is TGTGCCAGCAGCCACAGTACCTTTGGAGCTTTCTTT. It specifies CASSHSTFGAFF.

This rearrangement joins TRBV6-5 to TRBJ2-7; TRBD2 might be the D (5 bases). Germline V gene sequence: CDR1 MNHEY, CDR2 SVGAGI. The CDR3 consists of 11 residues. Trimming left V 10 bases short and J 3 bases short, with 10 bases between. CDR3 region: CATSGNYEQYF. The CDR3 region has the DNA TGTGCCACCTCGGGGAACTACGAGCAGTACTTC.

This clone was observed once. The CDR3: CASSPLGDGRLTDTQYF. The DNA for the CDR3 is TGTGCCAGCTCACCATTGGGAGACGGTCGCCTCACAGATACGCAGTATTTT. The J gene is TRBJ2-3, the V gene TRBV18; weak D call: TRBD2 (5 bases). The CDR3 sequence is 17 residues long. V was cut by 2 bases and J by 2 bases, with 17 bases left in between. Germline CDR1 is KGHSH and CDR2 is LQKENI.

The chain links TRBV10-3 to TRBJ2-3; D possibly corresponds to TRBD2 (5 bases). The CDR3 loop spans 13 amino acids. CDR1 is ENHRY and CDR2 is SYGVKD in the germline V gene. V lost 8 bases and J lost 0, with 9 bases in between. The CDR3 here is CAIGSPSTDTQYF. In nucleotides, the CDR3 is TGTGCCATCGGGAGTCCTAGCACAGATACGCAGTATTTT.

This clone was seen once. The CDR3 here is CASRGTSGRTDTQYF. CDR3 coding DNA: TGTGCCAGCAGGGGGACTAGCGGGAGGACAGATACGCAGTATTTT. This rearrangement joins TRBV2 to TRBJ2-3; 15 nucleotides match TRBD2. V lost 6 bases and J lost 3; bases outside the gene matches: 1. The CDR3 loop spans 15 amino acids. The V gene's germline CDR1 is SNHLY and CDR2 FYNNEI.

This clone came up once. The chain is built from TRBV7-2 and TRBJ2-5; possible D gene TRBD2, 5 bases. V shed 1 base and J shed 5 bases, with 11 bases lying between them. CDR3 length: 14 amino acids. Germline-derived CDR1 and CDR2 are SGHTA and FQGNSA. Written as DNA, the CDR3 is TGTGCCAGCAGCTTAGACGGGGTCAGCGAGACCCAGTACTTC. Translation gives CASSLDGVSETQYF.

The V call is TRBV28, the J call TRBJ1-1; no definite D call. This CDR3 has 15 amino acids. V lost 6 bases to trimming and J lost 0 bases, with 14 bases between them. The germline gives CDR1 MDHEN, CDR2 SYDVKM. The CDR3 DNA sequence: TGTGCCAGCAGCCCTGAGGCCCAACTGAACACTGAAGCTTTCTTT. It codes for CASSPEAQLNTEAFF.

V usage is TRBV5-5 and J usage is TRBJ2-5; D remains unclear. Germline V gives CDR1 SGHKS, CDR2 YYEKEE (reference sequence). V lost 0 bases and J lost 5, with 8 bases in between. CDR3 length: 13 residues. CDR3 amino acids: CASSLVTRETQYF. The CDR3 DNA follows: TGTGCCAGCAGCTTGGTCACCAGGGAGACCCAGTACTTC.

The V call is TRBV7-9, the J call TRBJ1-2, with D possibly matching TRBD1 (6 bases). Trimming left V 5 bases short and J 0 bases short, with 16 bases between. There are 16 residues in the CDR3. Germline V gene lookup returns CDR1 SEHNR and CDR2 FQNEAQ (reference sequence). The CDR3 nucleotides are TGTGCCAGCAGCCGTCTCGACAGGACCGCTAACTATGGCTACACCTTC. Translation gives CASSRLDRTANYGYTF.

The chain couples TRBV6-4 to TRBJ1-1; a possible D gene is TRBD1 (6 bases). The germline CDR1 and CDR2 sequences are MRHNA and SNTAGT. The CDR3 is 16 amino acids. With 5 bases removed from V and 2 bases from J, the gap between germline ends came to 18 bases. CDR3 in DNA: TGTGCCAGCAGTCCCGACCCCTACAGGGTTAACACTGAAGCTTTCTTT. This sequence encodes CASSPDPYRVNTEAFF.

V gene TRBV11-3 combines with J gene TRBJ2-1, with 10 bases fitting TRBD2. V dropped 1 base and J dropped 8; count of bases not matched to a gene: 5. The germline CDR1 and CDR2 sequences are SGHNT and YENEEA. CDR3 length: 15 residues. The CDR3 DNA reads as TGTGCCAGCAGCTTAGGTGAGCGGGAGGGCGATGAGCAGTTCTTC. The encoded protein is CASSLGEREGDEQFF.

The genes are TRBV24-1 and TRBJ2-5; 7 bases line up with TRBD2. Looked up from germline, CDR1 is KGHDR and CDR2 is SFDVKD. After removal of 4 bases from V and 2 bases from J, the junction contained 3 bases not matched to a gene. CDR3 size: 14 residues. Here the CDR3 reads CATSEGTIQETQYF. The CDR3 coding sequence is TGTGCCACCAGTGAAGGGACTATTCAAGAGACCCAGTACTTC.

The chain uses TRBV5-4 and TRBJ2-7, with TRBD1 identical over 8 bases. Germline CDR1 and CDR2: SGHNT and YYREEE (reference sequence). Unmatched junction bases numbered 17, after V lost 4 bases and J lost 5 bases. This CDR3 region has 17 residues. The CDR3 sequence: CASSPFKQTGVVDEQYF. Written as DNA, the CDR3 is TGTGCCAGCAGCCCCTTTAAACAGACAGGGGTCGTCGACGAGCAGTACTTC.

The genes are TRBV18 and TRBJ2-7, with TRBD1 matching over 9 bases. The CDR3 contains 16 residues. After removal of 3 bases from V and 3 bases from J, the junction contained 9 bases not matched to a gene. The V gene's germline CDR1 is KGHSH and CDR2 LQKENI. The CDR3: CASSPYAGQGNYEQYF. The CDR3 bases are TGTGCCAGCTCACCTTATGCGGGACAGGGTAACTACGAGCAGTACTTC.

The rearrangement links TRBV5-1 to TRBJ2-3; D may be TRBD2 (6 bases). Per germline, CDR1 SGHRS and CDR2 YFSETQ. Trimming left V 0 bases short and J 6 bases short, with 14 bases between. The CDR3 has 15 amino acids. The CDR3 loop is CASSLGGGPQDTQYF. CDR3 in DNA: TGCGCCAGCAGCTTGGGTGGAGGGCCTCAGGATACGCAGTATTTT.

The genes are TRBV29-1 and TRBJ2-7, with a tentative D call TRBD2 (5 bases). The CDR3 consists of 14 residues. The ends were cut back, 0 bases at V and 4 bases at J, with 13 bases in the middle. Germline V gene sequence: CDR1 SQVTM, CDR2 ANQGSEA. CDR3 region: CSVEDRSEGYEQYF. The CDR3 DNA is TGCAGCGTTGAAGACAGGTCCGAGGGTTACGAGCAGTACTTC.

Comment on this clone: Distinct nucleotide sequences in the sample also encode this CDR3. The chain has TRBV19 and TRBJ2-3, with D possibly matching TRBD2 (5 bases). CDR1 and CDR2 (germline): LNHDA, SQIVND (reference sequence). Trimming shortened V by 1 base and J by 4 bases, and 9 bases separated the two germline ends. CDR3 length equals 14 residues. The CDR3 is CASSIGGSADTQYF. The CDR3, as DNA: TGTGCCAGTAGTATAGGAGGGAGTGCAGATACGCAGTATTTT.